This T cell receptor beta chain was retrieved from a study of blood T cell repertoires in COVID-19. Study summary: Samples taken during acute and convalescent COVID-19 were collected in the United States, Italy and Spain.

Some clones are missing from TCRdb's copy, which holds only in-frame ones; the method was immunoSEQ multiplex PCR. The data hold 350,000 to 450,000 clones, with roughly four fifths observed a single time. This study enrolled people aged roughly 18 to 90 from around 26 US geographic areas. Donors were grouped by their self-reported clinical history. Recovered Cohort 3 donors showed two negative PCRs, clearance, or symptom resolution. This TCR came from a woman in her forties or fifties who had recovered from COVID-19. The sequenced material came from PBMCs or T cells enriched from blood (not recorded which).

The CDR3 sequence is CASSQRGFSNQPQHF. CDR3 in DNA: TGTGCCAGCAGTCAACGGGGGTTCAGCAATCAGCCCCAGCATTTT. The gene calls are TRBV6-5 and TRBJ1-5; perhaps TRBD1 as D (5 bases). Germline V gene data show CDR1 as MNHEY and CDR2 as SVGAGI. CDR3 size: 15 residues. V dropped 5 bases and J dropped 1 base, with 12 bases sitting between them.